This TCR beta chain was retrieved from a study of blood T cell repertoires in COVID-19. The overall study: The cDNA or gDNA used as material had been derived from T cells, B-cell-depleted T cells, or PBMCs.

V lost 3 bases, J lost 8 bases, and 10 bases stayed unmatched. Germline loops: CDR1 SGDLS, CDR2 YYNGEE. The CDR3 sequence is 15 residues long. In the original processing: For nucleated cells, counts were estimated from reference gene primer amplification. Data came from immunoSEQ multiplex PCR; TCRdb stores just in-frame clones and leaves some out. Clone size and V and J calls were adopted from that table, with D and trimming inferred from the DNA. The profile shows about 170,000 clones, approximately 90% of them singletons. This clone has just a few counts. The sequenced material came from peripheral blood. The chain couples TRBV9 to TRBJ2-1; 8 bases line up with TRBD2. This clonotype originated in a woman over 75 in a cohort sampled during active or convalescent COVID-19. CDR3 nucleotides: TGTGCCAGCAGCGATCGGACTAGCCCGGGCGATGAGCAGTTCTTC. Translation: CASSDRTSPGDEQFF.